These 30 T cell receptor beta chains originate from one sample sequenced in a study of OX40 agonist ivuxolimab in advanced cancers. Sequencing used immunoSEQ multiplex PCR; TCRdb keeps in-frame clones, though not all of them. The sample yields about 78,000 clones, more than 75% seen once. Sequencing was performed on CD4+ or CD8+ T cells sorted from blood, taken in a trial of the OX40 agonist ivuxolimab. The source of these receptors is an adult with an advanced solid tumor such as melanoma, head and neck, liver or kidney cancer.

This rearrangement joins TRBV20-1 to TRBJ2-7; D is uncertain. V was cut by 3 bases and J by 6 bases, with 9 bases left in between. This CDR3 has 11 amino acids. CDR1 DFQATT and CDR2 SNEGSKA come from the germline V gene (reference sequence). CDR3 protein: CSARSDSEQYF. CDR3 sequence (DNA): TGCAGTGCTAGGTCCGACTCCGAGCAGTACTTC.

This clone was detected once. The chain combines TRBV4-2 with TRBJ2-7; D not certain. The CDR3 totals 13 residues. V lost 1 base, J lost 3 bases, and 7 bases lay in between. Germline CDR1 reads LGHNA; CDR2 reads YNFKEQ. CDR3 in amino acids: CASSQVGSYEQYF. The CDR3 DNA sequence: TGTGCCAGCAGCCAAGTAGGCAGCTACGAGCAGTACTTC.

The chain recombines TRBV7-8 with TRBJ1-3, with D unresolved. V shed 5 bases and J shed 5 bases, with 16 bases lying between them. This CDR3 is built from 15 residues. Germline V CDR1 and CDR2: SGHVS, FQNEAQ. CDR3 in DNA: TGTGCCAGCAGCACAGCCCGGGAGAGGCGAAACACCATATATTTT. Encoded protein: CASSTARERRNTIYF. Full variable domain (remainder filled in from reference TRBV7-8 and TRBJ1-3): GAGVSQSPRYKVAKRGQDVALRCDPISGHVSLFWYQQALGQGPEFLTYFQNEAQLDKSGLPSDRFFAERPEGSVSTLKIQRTQQEDSAVYLCASSTARERRNTIYFGEGSWLTVV.

CDR3 bases: TGTGCCAGCAGCTCCTACACTGAGAGCGGGAGGGTCCACAATGAGCAGTTCTTC. It encodes CASSSYTESGRVHNEQFF. This chain joins TRBV13 and TRBJ2-1; 10 nucleotides match TRBD2. Germline CDR1 PRHDT, CDR2 FYEKMQ (reference sequence). This CDR3 comprises 18 residues. Trimming took 4 bases from V and 5 from J; bases not matched to a gene: 14.

This clone appeared a single time. The chain employs TRBV6-1 and TRBJ2-7, with 12 nucleotides matching TRBD1. V shed 5 bases, J shed 4 bases, and the junction held 6 bases outside the gene matches. CDR3 length: 15 residues. CDR1 and CDR2 from the germline V gene are MNHNS and SASEGT. CDR3 region: CASSFGTGGWYEQYF. The DNA of the CDR3 is TGTGCCAGCAGTTTTGGGACAGGGGGCTGGTACGAGCAGTACTTC.

This rearrangement joins TRBV6-1 to TRBJ2-7; 12 nucleotides line up with TRBD2. This CDR3 is built from 14 residues. CDR1 MNHNS and CDR2 SASEGT come from the germline V gene. Trimming cost V 6 bases and J 3 bases; bases outside gene matches: 3. Here the CDR3 reads CASRWTSGIYEQYF. CDR3 nucleotides: TGTGCCAGCAGATGGACTAGCGGGATCTACGAGCAGTACTTC.

Here the CDR3 reads CASSKATVGNEQFF. CDR3 sequence (DNA): TGTGCCAGCAGCAAAGCGACCGTCGGCAATGAGCAGTTCTTC. V usage is TRBV7-2 and J usage is TRBJ2-1; D remains unclear. Germline loops: CDR1 SGHTA, CDR2 FQGNSA. The CDR3 has 14 residues. V was trimmed by 5 bases and J by 6 bases, leaving 14 bases between them.

The chain employs TRBV18 and TRBJ2-5, with TRBD1 identical over 12 bases. This CDR3 comprises 15 residues. In germline, CDR1 is KGHSH, CDR2 LQKENI. V lost 3 bases, J lost 4 bases, and 3 bases stayed unmatched. CDR3 residues: CASSPGQGARETQYF. The CDR3 DNA reads as TGTGCCAGCTCACCGGGACAGGGGGCCCGAGAGACCCAGTACTTC.

This sequence joins TRBV5-8 and TRBJ1-5; no definite D call. The CDR3 sequence is 19 residues long. Germline values: CDR1 SGHTS, CDR2 YDEGEE. Trimming pared 1 base from V and 0 bases from J, leaving 20 bases between. As DNA, the CDR3 is TGTGCCAGCAGCTTGTGGAGGGATCTAGGGAGCTATAGCAATCAGCCCCAGCATTTT. Translating it yields CASSLWRDLGSYSNQPQHF. The entire variable domain, with the rest obtained from reference TRBV5-8 and TRBJ1-5, is as follows: EAGVTQSPTHLIKTRGQQATLRCSPISGHTSVYWYQQALGLGLQFLLWYDEGEERNRGNFPPRFSGRQFPNYSSELNVNALELEDSALYLCASSLWRDLGSYSNQPQHFGDGTRLSIL.

V and J are TRBV5-1 and TRBJ1-1, with 8 bases identical to TRBD1. The CDR3 has 14 amino acids. With V trimmed by 4 bases and J by 6 bases, 8 bases remained unmatched. The germline gives CDR1 SGHRS, CDR2 YFSETQ. This CDR3 is CASSLDLQGAEAFF. The CDR3 DNA sequence: TGCGCCAGCAGCCTAGACCTACAGGGGGCTGAAGCTTTCTTT.

This sequence joins TRBV2 and TRBJ2-7; 12 bases agree with TRBD2. This CDR3 spans 21 amino acids. The J segment lost 4 bases and the V segment lost 5 bases, leaving 24 bases of the junction unmatched. The germline gives CDR1 SNHLY, CDR2 FYNNEI. CDR3 residues: CASSKPQQAGTSGRLPYEQYF. The CDR3 DNA sequence: TGTGCCAGCAGTAAACCCCAACAGGCCGGGACTAGCGGGCGCCTTCCTTACGAGCAGTACTTC.

The chain is built from TRBV2 and TRBJ2-5; D perhaps matches TRBD1 (5 bases). The germline V gene encodes CDR1 SNHLY and CDR2 FYNNEI. This CDR3 spans 14 amino acids. Trimming took 4 bases from V and 3 from J, leaving 12 bases between them. Here the CDR3 reads CASSVQGWEETQYF. The DNA of the CDR3 is TGTGCCAGCAGTGTTCAGGGCTGGGAAGAGACCCAGTACTTC.

The rearrangement uses TRBV7-9 and TRBJ2-3; D unclear. The CDR3 totals 15 residues. V shed 5 bases and J shed 0 bases, with 12 bases lying between them. Germline V gives CDR1 SEHNR, CDR2 FQNEAQ (reference sequence). For the CDR3, the DNA is TGTGCCAGCAGCCTACTCTCGACTAGCACAGATACGCAGTATTTT. Its protein is CASSLLSTSTDTQYF.

This chain uses TRBV6-5 with TRBJ2-7; D may be TRBD2 (6 bases). The CDR3 length is 13 residues. Germline loops: CDR1 MNHEY, CDR2 SVGAGI. Trimming removed 8 bases from V and 4 bases from J, with 15 bases in between. The CDR3 sequence is CASAQEGRYEQYF. The CDR3 nucleotides read TGTGCCAGCGCTCAGGAGGGAAGGTACGAGCAGTACTTC.

The chain combines TRBV18 with TRBJ2-7; either TRBD1 or TRBD2 may supply D (5 bases each). V lost 3 bases and J lost 2, with 14 bases in between. The CDR3 covers 15 residues. The germline gives CDR1 KGHSH, CDR2 LQKENI. The CDR3 coding sequence is TGTGCCAGCTCACCCCGGGACGGAGTAGCCTACGAGCAGTACTTC. This gives the protein CASSPRDGVAYEQYF.

The chain employs TRBV13 and TRBJ1-3, with 8 bases that match TRBD1. The V gene end was trimmed by 4 bases and the J gene end by 0 bases; junction bases not matched to a gene: 5. Germline values: CDR1 PRHDT, CDR2 FYEKMQ (reference sequence). The CDR3 covers 16 residues. The DNA of the CDR3 is TGTGCCAGCAGCTCGCATACAGGGGGCTCTGGAAACACCATATATTTT. This sequence encodes CASSSHTGGSGNTIYF.

The V gene is TRBV6-1, the J gene TRBJ1-6; weak D call: TRBD1 (6 bases). CDR3 length equals 13 residues. V was clipped by 7 bases and J by 6 bases, with 10 bases between them. The germline V gene has CDR1 MNHNS and CDR2 SASEGT. CDR3 sequence reads: CASTNRVNSPLHF. The CDR3 coding sequence is TGTGCCAGCACTAACAGGGTTAATTCACCCCTCCACTTT.

The chain has TRBV20-1 and TRBJ1-5; tentatively, D is TRBD1 (6 bases). There are 11 residues in the CDR3. CDR1 and CDR2 (germline): DFQATT, SNEGSKA (reference sequence). The CDR3 nucleotides are TGCAGGGAGGGGGGGAACCAGCCCCAGCATTTT. Its protein product is CREGGNQPQHF.

The chain uses TRBV6-5 and TRBJ2-5; 11 bases are shared with TRBD1. Per the germline V gene, CDR1 is MNHEY and CDR2 is SVGAGI. The junction had 5 bases not matched to a gene; V was cut back by 6 bases and J by 2 bases. The CDR3 runs to 15 residues. The CDR3 protein is CASSGRDRGQETQYF. The CDR3 region has the DNA TGTGCCAGCAGCGGCAGGGACAGGGGGCAAGAGACCCAGTACTTC.

This clone was seen a single time. The chain couples TRBV7-6 to TRBJ1-1; D is unresolved. Germline loops: CDR1 SGHVS, CDR2 FNYEAQ. V was shortened by 5 bases and J by 4 bases, with 17 bases between the two germline ends. The CDR3 is 15 amino acids. The CDR3 region has the DNA TGTGCCAGCAGCCCCCTCCCCGGGGTGCTCACTGAAGCTTTCTTT. Residues: CASSPLPGVLTEAFF.

The chain has TRBV11-2 and TRBJ2-1; TRBD1 matches at 8 bases. The V gene's germline CDR1 is SGHAT and CDR2 FQNNGV. V dropped 1 base and J dropped 8; count of bases not matched to a gene: 4. The length of the CDR3 is 14 residues. CDR3 sequence (DNA): TGTGCCAGCAGCTTAGTCAGGGGGCATCATGAGCAGTTCTTC. It translates to CASSLVRGHHEQFF.

The V and J genes are TRBV7-2 and TRBJ2-1, with TRBD2 identical over 11 bases. The CDR3 is made up of 16 amino acids. Germline V lookup: CDR1 SGHTA, CDR2 FQGNSA. After removal of 5 bases from V and 7 bases from J, the junction contained 10 bases not matched to a gene. The CDR3 sequence: CASSGGTSGRRNEQFF. The CDR3 region has the DNA TGTGCCAGCAGCGGTGGGACTAGCGGACGTAGAAATGAGCAGTTCTTC.

The rearrangement joins TRBV12-5 to TRBJ1-5, with D maybe TRBD1 (5 bases). V lost 7 bases to trimming and J lost 5 bases, with 12 bases between them. The germline gives CDR1 LGHNT, CDR2 FRNRAP. The CDR3 extends over 13 amino acids. Here the CDR3 reads CASVGGRDQPQHF. The CDR3 DNA is TGTGCTAGTGTTGGGGGTAGGGATCAGCCCCAGCATTTT. The variable domain in full, with the rest retrieved from reference TRBV12-5 and TRBJ1-5, is DARVTQTPRHKVTEMGQEVTMRCQPILGHNTVFWYRQTMMQGLELLAYFRNRAPLDDSGMPKDRFSAEMPDATLATLKIQPSEPRDSAVYFCASVGGRDQPQHFGDGTRLSIL.

The chain uses TRBV11-2 and TRBJ2-5, with a tentative D call TRBD1 (5 bases). The CDR3 consists of 16 residues. Trimming stripped 1 base from V and 2 bases from J, with 14 bases between. Germline V gene data show CDR1 as SGHAT and CDR2 as FQNNGV. Here the CDR3 reads CASSLVAGKVQETQYF. DNA for the CDR3: TGTGCCAGCAGCTTAGTTGCAGGGAAGGTTCAAGAGACCCAGTACTTC.

J is TRBJ2-7 and V is TRBV27; 12 bases are shared with TRBD2. The CDR3 runs to 19 residues. Trimming cost V 5 bases and J 2 bases; bases outside gene matches: 16. Germline V gene sequence: CDR1 MNHEY, CDR2 SMNVEV (reference sequence). CDR3 sequence reads: CASSITRGLAGPIPYEQYF. The CDR3 nucleotides read TGTGCCAGCAGTATAACACGCGGACTAGCGGGACCCATTCCCTACGAGCAGTACTTC.

This clone was seen a handful of times. The genes are TRBV28 and TRBJ1-5; 8 bases align to TRBD1. The J segment lost 4 bases and the V segment lost 6 bases, leaving 8 bases of the junction unmatched. CDR1 is MDHEN and CDR2 is SYDVKM in the germline V gene. This CDR3 is 15 amino acids long. For the CDR3, the DNA is TGTGCCAGCAGCCGACAGGGGCAGGGTAATCAGCCCCAGCATTTT. Protein sequence: CASSRQGQGNQPQHF. The full variable domain, completed using reference TRBV28 and TRBJ1-5, is DVKVTQSSRYLVKRTGEKVFLECVQDMDHENMFWYRQDPGLGLRLIYFSYDVKMKEKGDIPEGYSVSREKKERFSLILESASTNQTSMYLCASSRQGQGNQPQHFGDGTRLSIL.

The CDR3 reads CSAGPGVPSSEQYF. Here the CDR3 DNA reads TGCAGCGCCGGACCCGGGGTGCCTAGTTCCGAGCAGTACTTC. The chain has TRBV29-1 and TRBJ2-7; possible D gene TRBD2, 5 bases. The CDR3 length is 14 residues. Trimming removed 7 bases from V and 6 bases from J, with 22 bases in between. Germline V lookup: CDR1 SQVTM, CDR2 ANQGSEA.

The chain is built from TRBV7-9 and TRBJ2-3; 11 bases align to TRBD2. Per the germline V gene, CDR1 is SEHNR and CDR2 is FQNEAQ (reference sequence). This CDR3 has 15 amino acids. V gave up 7 bases and J gave up 0 bases; unmatched junction bases: 3. The CDR3 DNA reads as TGTGCCAGCACACGGACTAGCGGGAGCACAGATACGCAGTATTTT. This gives the protein CASTRTSGSTDTQYF. Using reference TRBV7-9 and TRBJ2-3 for the parts outside the CDR3, the full variable domain is DTGVSQNPRHKITKRGQNVTFRCDPISEHNRLYWYRQTLGQGPEFLTYFQNEAQLEKSRLLSDRFSAERPKGSFSTLEIQRTEQGDSAMYLCASTRTSGSTDTQYFGPGTRLTVL.

V gene TRBV5-1 combines with J gene TRBJ2-3; 7 positions agree with TRBD2. Germline V CDR1 and CDR2: SGHRS, YFSETQ. With V trimmed by 0 bases and J by 3 bases, 7 bases remained unmatched. This CDR3 contains 16 residues. The CDR3 spells CASSLGGSGRTDTQYF. CDR3 nucleotide sequence: TGCGCCAGCAGCTTGGGCGGGAGTGGTCGAACAGATACGCAGTATTTT.

V gene TRBV7-2 combines with J gene TRBJ1-1; D may be TRBD1 (5 bases). The V gene lost 5 bases and the J gene lost 0 bases, with 13 bases spanning the gap. CDR3 length: 15 amino acids. Germline-derived CDR1 and CDR2 are SGHTA and FQGNSA. Here the CDR3 DNA reads TGTGCCAGCAGCCTTCAGGGTTCCATGAACACTGAAGCTTTCTTT. It is translated as CASSLQGSMNTEAFF.